The clone carrying this T cell receptor (beta chain) was recorded once. The germline gives CDR1 MNHNY, CDR2 SVGAGI (reference sequence). This CDR3 spans 12 amino acids. V was trimmed by 5 bases and J by 5 bases, leaving 6 bases between them. The sample originates from a study of blood T cell repertoires in COVID-19. Study details: Both acute and convalescent COVID-19 samples were obtained from the United States, Italy and Spain. From T cells, B-cell-depleted T cells, or PBMCs came the material, which was cDNA or gDNA.

Repertoires were generated with immunoSEQ multiplex PCR, while TCRdb's copy carries only in-frame clones and drops some. The sample lists 390,000 or so clones, 80% to 90% seen once, with approximately 1% in the top ten. In assigning cohorts, the study relied on participant-reported clinical history. The chain joins TRBV6-6 to TRBJ2-2; D ambiguous. Source material: PBMCs or T cells enriched from blood (not recorded which). The source is a man aged 18 to 30 who had recovered from COVID-19. CDR3 in amino acids: CASSVRTGELFF. CDR3 nucleotide sequence: TGTGCCAGCAGTGTACGGACCGGGGAGCTGTTTTTT.